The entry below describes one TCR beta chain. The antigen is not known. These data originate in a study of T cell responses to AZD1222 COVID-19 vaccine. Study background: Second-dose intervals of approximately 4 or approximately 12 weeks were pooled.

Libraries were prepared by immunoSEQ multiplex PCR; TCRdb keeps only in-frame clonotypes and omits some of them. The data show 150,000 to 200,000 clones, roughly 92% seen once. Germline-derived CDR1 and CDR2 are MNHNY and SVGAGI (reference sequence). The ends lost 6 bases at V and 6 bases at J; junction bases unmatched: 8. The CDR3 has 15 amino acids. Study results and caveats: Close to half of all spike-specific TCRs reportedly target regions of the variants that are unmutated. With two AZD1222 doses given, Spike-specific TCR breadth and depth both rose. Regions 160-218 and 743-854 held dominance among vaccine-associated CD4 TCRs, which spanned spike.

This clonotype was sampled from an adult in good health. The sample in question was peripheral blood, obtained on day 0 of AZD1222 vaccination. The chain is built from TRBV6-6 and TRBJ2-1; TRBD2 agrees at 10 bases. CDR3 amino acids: CASSPLAGAFNEQFF. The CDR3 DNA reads TGTGCCAGCAGCCCCCTAGCGGGGGCGTTCAATGAGCAGTTCTTC.